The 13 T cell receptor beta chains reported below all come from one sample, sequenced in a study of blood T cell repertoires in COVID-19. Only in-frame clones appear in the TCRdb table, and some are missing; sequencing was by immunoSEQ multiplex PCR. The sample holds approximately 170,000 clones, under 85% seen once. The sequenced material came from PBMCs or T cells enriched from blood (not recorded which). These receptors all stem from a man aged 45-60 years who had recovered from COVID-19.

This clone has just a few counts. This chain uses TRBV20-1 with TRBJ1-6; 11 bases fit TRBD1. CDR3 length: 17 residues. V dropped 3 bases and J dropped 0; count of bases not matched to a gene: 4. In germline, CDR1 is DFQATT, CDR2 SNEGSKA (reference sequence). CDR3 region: CSASRGTGGSYNSPLHF. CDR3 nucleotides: TGCAGTGCTAGTCGAGGGACAGGGGGCTCCTATAATTCACCCCTCCACTTT.

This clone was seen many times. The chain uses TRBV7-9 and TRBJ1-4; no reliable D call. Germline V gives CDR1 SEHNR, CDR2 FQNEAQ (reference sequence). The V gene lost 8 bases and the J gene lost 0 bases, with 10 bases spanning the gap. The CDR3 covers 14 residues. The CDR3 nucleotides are TGTGCCAGCGGCCTGGTCGCAACTAATGAAAAACTGTTTTTT. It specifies CASGLVATNEKLFF.

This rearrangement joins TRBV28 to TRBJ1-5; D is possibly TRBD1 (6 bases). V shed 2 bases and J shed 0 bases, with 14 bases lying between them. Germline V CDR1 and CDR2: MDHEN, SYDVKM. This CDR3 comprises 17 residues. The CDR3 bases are TGTGCCAGCAGTTTAGAATTGGGGGCGCATAGCAATCAGCCCCAGCATTTT. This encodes CASSLELGAHSNQPQHF.

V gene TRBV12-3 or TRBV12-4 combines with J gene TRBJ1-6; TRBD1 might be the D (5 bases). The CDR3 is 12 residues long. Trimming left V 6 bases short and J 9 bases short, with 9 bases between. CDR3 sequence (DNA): TGTGCCAGCAGGACGGGGGGTTCACCCCTCCACTTT. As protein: CASRTGGSPLHF.

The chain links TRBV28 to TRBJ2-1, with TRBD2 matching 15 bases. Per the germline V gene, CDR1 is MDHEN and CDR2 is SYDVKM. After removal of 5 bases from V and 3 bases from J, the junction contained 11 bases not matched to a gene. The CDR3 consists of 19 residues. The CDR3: CASSTSGLAGGFVYNEQFF. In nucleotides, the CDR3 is TGTGCCAGCAGTACCTCGGGACTAGCGGGGGGATTTGTCTACAATGAGCAGTTCTTC.

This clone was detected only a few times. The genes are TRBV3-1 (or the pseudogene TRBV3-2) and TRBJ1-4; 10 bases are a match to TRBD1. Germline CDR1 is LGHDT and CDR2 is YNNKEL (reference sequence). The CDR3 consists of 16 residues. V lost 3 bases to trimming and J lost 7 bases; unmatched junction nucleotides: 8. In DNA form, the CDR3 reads TGTGCCAGCAGCCATGGACAGGGGGTTCTGGGTGAAAAACTGTTTTTT. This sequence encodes CASSHGQGVLGEKLFF.

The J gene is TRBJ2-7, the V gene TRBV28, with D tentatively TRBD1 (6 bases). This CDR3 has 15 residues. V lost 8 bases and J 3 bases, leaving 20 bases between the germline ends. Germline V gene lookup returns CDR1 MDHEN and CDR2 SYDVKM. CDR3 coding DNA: TGTGCCAGCCGCCCGTGGGGGCGGACTTACTACGAGCAGTACTTC. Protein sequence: CASRPWGRTYYEQYF.

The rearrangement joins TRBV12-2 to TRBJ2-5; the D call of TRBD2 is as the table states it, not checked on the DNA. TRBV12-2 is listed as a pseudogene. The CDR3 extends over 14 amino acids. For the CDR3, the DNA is TGTGCAAGTCGCTCCTTAGCGGCGGAAGAGACCCAGTACTTC. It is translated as CASRSLAAEETQYF.

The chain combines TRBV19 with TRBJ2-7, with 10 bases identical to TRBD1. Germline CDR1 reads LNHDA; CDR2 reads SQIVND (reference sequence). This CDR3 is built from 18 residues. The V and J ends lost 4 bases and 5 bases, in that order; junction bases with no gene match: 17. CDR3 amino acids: CASSRRGASTGGSDEQYF. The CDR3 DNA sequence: TGTGCCAGTAGTAGAAGAGGGGCGTCGACAGGGGGCAGCGACGAGCAGTACTTC.

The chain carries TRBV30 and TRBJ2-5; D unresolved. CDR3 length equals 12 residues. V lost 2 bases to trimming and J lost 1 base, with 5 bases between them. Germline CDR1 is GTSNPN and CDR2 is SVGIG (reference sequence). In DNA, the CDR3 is TGTGCCTGGAGTCCAGTCCAAGAGACCCAGTACTTC. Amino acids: CAWSPVQETQYF. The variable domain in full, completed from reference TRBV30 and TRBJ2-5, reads SQTIHQWPATLVQPVGSPLSLECTVEGTSNPNLYWYRQAAGRGLQLLFYSVGIGQISSEVPQNLSASRPQDRQFILSSKKLLLSDSGFYLCAWSPVQETQYFGPGTRLLVL.

Here the CDR3 DNA reads TGTGCCAGCAGCCCGGGTCGAGGAAATCAGCCCCAGCATTTT. Translating gives CASSPGRGNQPQHF. The V and J genes are TRBV7-6 and TRBJ1-5; no firm D call. Germline V gene lookup returns CDR1 SGHVS and CDR2 FNYEAQ. Trimming shortened V by 5 bases and J by 4 bases, and 12 bases separated the two germline ends. The CDR3 is made up of 14 amino acids.

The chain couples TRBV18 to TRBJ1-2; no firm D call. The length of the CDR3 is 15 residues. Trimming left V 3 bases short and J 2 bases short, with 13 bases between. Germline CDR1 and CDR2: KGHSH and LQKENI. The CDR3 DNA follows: TGTGCCAGCTCACCGGGGAGTTCAACCAACTATGGCTACACCTTC. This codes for CASSPGSSTNYGYTF.

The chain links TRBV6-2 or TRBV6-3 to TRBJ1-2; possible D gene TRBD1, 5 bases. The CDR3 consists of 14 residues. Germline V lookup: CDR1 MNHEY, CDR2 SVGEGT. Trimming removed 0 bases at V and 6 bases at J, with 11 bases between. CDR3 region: CASSYSKQVDGYTF. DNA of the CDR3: TGTGCCAGCAGTTACTCGAAACAGGTGGATGGCTACACCTTC.